The 16 T cell receptor beta chains presented below share a single source sample, sequenced in a study of T-cell reconstitution after alpha-beta-depleted transplantation in children. TCRbeta library construction was performed incorporating unique molecular identifiers. One entry per CDR3 protein, called by TCRdb with MiXCR from the PCR reads. This table has just under 350,000 distinct CDR3 sequences, 16% appearing once. The sequenced sample was PBMCs, mostly from graft donor cells, obtained 360 days after TCRalphabeta/CD19-depleted stem cell transplant. Source of these receptors: a male patient aged 2-15 years who had a stem cell transplant for acute lymphoblastic leukemia, so the T cells may come from the graft donor.

This clonotype was seen a handful of times. The V gene is TRBV18, the J gene TRBJ1-5; D remains ambiguous. The CDR3 length is 13 residues. Germline assignment: CDR1 KGHSH and CDR2 LQKENI. Trimming pared 3 bases from V and 9 bases from J, leaving 12 bases between. CDR3 sequence: CASSPTEGTPQHF. CDR3 coding DNA: TGTGCCAGCTCACCTACTGAAGGTACGCCCCAGCATTTT.

This chain connects TRBV28 to TRBJ1-6; 7 bases map to TRBD1. This CDR3 contains 17 residues. The J segment lost 3 bases and the V segment lost 5 bases, leaving 10 bases of the junction unmatched. CDR1 and CDR2 (germline): MDHEN, SYDVKM. The CDR3 nucleotides read TGTGCCAGCAGTCTATACAGGGGTGGGATCTATAATTCACCCCTCCACTTT. Its protein product is CASSLYRGGIYNSPLHF.

This clonotype came up a few times. This chain connects TRBV12-3 or TRBV12-4 to TRBJ1-1; D is undetermined. Deletions cut 5 bases from V and 2 bases from J, with 12 bases between. The CDR3 has 14 amino acids. The CDR3 DNA reads TGTGCCAGCAGTGAAAGAATGGGAAACACTGAAGCTTTCTTT. Its protein product is CASSERMGNTEAFF.

This clonotype has at least ten counts. This chain links TRBV12-3 or TRBV12-4 with TRBJ2-7, with 9 bases identical to TRBD1. CDR3 size: 14 residues. Trimming took 1 base from V and 3 from J; bases not matched to a gene: 1. CDR3 bases: TGTGCCAGCAGTTTAGGGGACAGGGTCTACGAGCAGTACTTC. It yields the protein CASSLGDRVYEQYF.

The chain is built from TRBV7-9 and TRBJ1-4, with D unclear. V was shortened by 2 bases and J by 7 bases, with 8 bases between the two germline ends. In germline, CDR1 is SEHNR, CDR2 FQNEAQ (reference sequence). This CDR3 is built from 13 residues. The CDR3 DNA follows: TGTGCCAGCAGCTTAAACAGTGGTGAAAAACTGTTTTTT. Amino acids: CASSLNSGEKLFF.

This chain uses TRBV20-1 with TRBJ1-1; D not certain. Looked up from germline, CDR1 is DFQATT and CDR2 is SNEGSKA (reference sequence). V lost 2 bases and J lost 9, with 16 bases in between. CDR3 length: 13 amino acids. The CDR3: CSARPIPELKAFF. As DNA, the CDR3 is TGCAGTGCTAGACCCATACCGGAACTAAAAGCTTTCTTT.

DNA of the CDR3: TGCGCCAGCAGCTTGGAAGGGCAGGTCCCCACAGATACGCAGTATTTT. This translates into CASSLEGQVPTDTQYF. V gene TRBV5-1 combines with J gene TRBJ2-3; no clear D. V dropped 0 bases and J dropped 2 bases, with 13 bases sitting between them. CDR3 length: 16 amino acids. Germline CDR1 and CDR2: SGHRS and YFSETQ.

V usage is TRBV29-1 and J usage is TRBJ2-2; D gene uncertain. V was pared by 3 bases and J by 7 bases, with 6 bases between. Germline loops: CDR1 SQVTM, CDR2 ANQGSEA. The CDR3 has 11 residues. This CDR3 reads CSVESGGELFF. For the CDR3, the DNA is TGCAGCGTTGAGTCCGGCGGGGAGCTGTTTTTT.

This sequence joins TRBV4-1 and TRBJ2-1; 7 positions agree with TRBD2. This CDR3 contains 14 residues. J lost 7 bases, V lost 8 bases, and 11 bases had no gene match. Looked up from germline, CDR1 is MGHRA and CDR2 is YSYEKL. CDR3 sequence: CASAGRPVLNEQFF. The CDR3 region has the DNA TGCGCCAGCGCCGGGAGGCCGGTATTGAATGAGCAGTTCTTC.

The sample holds a few counts of this clonotype. The rearrangement uses TRBV12-3 or TRBV12-4 and TRBJ1-2; no reliable D call. There are 21 residues in the CDR3. Trimming pared 3 bases from V and 4 bases from J, leaving 33 bases between. The CDR3 nucleotides read TGTGCCAGCAGTTTTAGACCTCTTCAGCTTGGCCGCCGTCCCGAGTTCTATGGCTACACCTTC. This encodes CASSFRPLQLGRRPEFYGYTF.

The V and J genes are TRBV27 and TRBJ2-7; the match to TRBD2 covers 10 bases. Trimming removed 9 bases from V and 4 bases from J; junction bases left unmatched: 9. CDR3 length equals 14 residues. Per germline, CDR1 MNHEY and CDR2 SMNVEV (reference sequence). The CDR3 DNA reads TGTGCCAGTGCCGGGGCTAGCGGGAGTTACGAGCAGTACTTC. Translated: CASAGASGSYEQYF.

This clonotype was picked up many times. The chain links TRBV29-1 to TRBJ2-3; D is ambiguous. The germline gives CDR1 SQVTM, CDR2 ANQGSEA. The V end was cut by 4 bases, the J end by 1 base, with 9 bases between. CDR3 size: 13 residues. CDR3 region: CSVVPVGTDTQYF. The CDR3 DNA is TGCAGCGTTGTCCCGGTGGGCACAGATACGCAGTATTTT.

This chain joins TRBV12-3 or TRBV12-4 and TRBJ2-7; 11 bases agree with TRBD2. After removal of 6 bases from V and 3 bases from J, the junction contained 4 bases not matched to a gene. This CDR3 is built from 14 residues. As DNA, the CDR3 is TGTGCCAGCAGGACTAGCGGGAACATCTACGAGCAGTACTTC. Protein product: CASRTSGNIYEQYF.

This clonotype was recorded a few times. This sequence joins TRBV28 and TRBJ2-7, with 12 bases that match TRBD2. The CDR3 spans 16 residues. CDR1 is MDHEN and CDR2 is SYDVKM in the germline V gene. The V segment lost 5 bases and the J segment 0 bases; nucleotides outside the gene matches: 5. In DNA, the CDR3 is TGTGCCAGCAGTCTAGCGGGAGGGACCCCCTCCTACGAGCAGTACTTC. This codes for CASSLAGGTPSYEQYF.

This chain uses TRBV27 with TRBJ2-1; 9 positions match TRBD1. Germline CDR1 MNHEY, CDR2 SMNVEV (reference sequence). After removal of 4 bases from V and 0 bases from J, the junction contained 16 bases not matched to a gene. The CDR3 length is 20 residues. The CDR3 here is CASSSILGTGTPRSYNEQFF. The DNA for the CDR3 is TGTGCCAGCAGTTCCATCCTCGGGACAGGGACCCCTCGCTCCTACAATGAGCAGTTCTTC.

This clonotype was counted many times. In nucleotides, the CDR3 is TGCAGGGCAGACAGGGTAACATCAGGCTCCTACAATGAGCAGTTCTTC. This encodes CRADRVTSGSYNEQFF. V is TRBV20-1 and J is TRBJ2-1; the match to TRBD1 covers 7 bases. The CDR3 has 16 residues. The germline V gene has CDR1 DFQATT and CDR2 SNEGSKA (reference sequence).